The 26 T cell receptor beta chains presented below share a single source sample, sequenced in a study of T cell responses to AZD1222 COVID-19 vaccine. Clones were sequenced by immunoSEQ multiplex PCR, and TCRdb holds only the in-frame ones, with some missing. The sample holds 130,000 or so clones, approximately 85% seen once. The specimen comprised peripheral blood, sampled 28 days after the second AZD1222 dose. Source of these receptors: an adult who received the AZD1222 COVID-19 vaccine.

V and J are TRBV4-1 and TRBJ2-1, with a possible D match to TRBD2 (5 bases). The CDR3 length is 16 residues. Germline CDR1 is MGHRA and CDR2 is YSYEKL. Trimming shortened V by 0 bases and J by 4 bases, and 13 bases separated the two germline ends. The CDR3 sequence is CASSQDGASGYNEQFF. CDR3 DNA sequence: TGCGCCAGCAGCCAAGATGGAGCATCGGGGTACAATGAGCAGTTCTTC.

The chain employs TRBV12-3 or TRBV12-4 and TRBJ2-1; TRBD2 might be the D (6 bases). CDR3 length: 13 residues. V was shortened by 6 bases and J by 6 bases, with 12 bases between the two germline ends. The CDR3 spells CASSPGGPNEQFF. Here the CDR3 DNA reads TGTGCCAGCAGCCCCGGGGGACCCAATGAGCAGTTCTTC.

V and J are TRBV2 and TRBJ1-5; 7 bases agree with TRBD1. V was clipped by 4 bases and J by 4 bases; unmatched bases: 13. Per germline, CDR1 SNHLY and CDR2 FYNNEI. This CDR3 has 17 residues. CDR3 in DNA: TGTGCCAGCAGTGGGCTCCCGGGACAGTTATTTAATCAGCCCCAGCATTTT. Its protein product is CASSGLPGQLFNQPQHF.

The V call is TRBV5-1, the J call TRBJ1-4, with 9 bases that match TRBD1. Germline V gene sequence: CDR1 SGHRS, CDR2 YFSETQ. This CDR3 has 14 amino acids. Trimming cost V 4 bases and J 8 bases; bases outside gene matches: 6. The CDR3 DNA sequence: TGCGCCAGCAGCCCGGGACAGGGAGGAGAAAAACTGTTTTTT. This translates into CASSPGQGGEKLFF.

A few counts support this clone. The CDR3 DNA sequence: TGTGCCAGCTTCACCCGGACAGCGCCGCTCGAGAACTATGGCTACACCTTC. Protein sequence: CASFTRTAPLENYGYTF. The chain couples TRBV3-1 (or the pseudogene TRBV3-2) to TRBJ1-2, with TRBD1 as a possible D gene (6 bases). The CDR3 extends over 17 amino acids. CDR1 is LGHDT, CDR2 YNNKEL, per germline (reference sequence). V lost 8 bases and J lost 2, with 24 bases in between.

The CDR3 loop is CATSRRDRGYTEAFF. The CDR3 bases are TGTGCCACCAGCAGAAGGGACAGGGGATACACTGAAGCTTTCTTT. The chain carries TRBV15 and TRBJ1-1, with 10 positions matching TRBD1. Unmatched junction bases numbered 3, after V lost 2 bases and J lost 3 bases. The CDR3 is 15 amino acids. CDR1 and CDR2 (germline): LNHNV, YYDKDF (reference sequence).

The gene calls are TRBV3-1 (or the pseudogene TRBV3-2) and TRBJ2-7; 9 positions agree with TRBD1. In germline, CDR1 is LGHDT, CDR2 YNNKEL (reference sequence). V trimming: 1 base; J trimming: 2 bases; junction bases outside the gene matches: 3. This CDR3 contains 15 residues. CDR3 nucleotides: TGTGCCAGCAGCCAAGGACAGGGGGGGACCTACGAGCAGTACTTC. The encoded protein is CASSQGQGGTYEQYF.

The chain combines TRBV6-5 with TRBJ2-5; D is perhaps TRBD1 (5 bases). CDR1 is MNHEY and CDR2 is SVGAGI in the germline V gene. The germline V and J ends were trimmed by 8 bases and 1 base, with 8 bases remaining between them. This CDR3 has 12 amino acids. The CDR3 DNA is TGTGCCAGCCGACAGACCCAAGAGACCCAGTACTTC. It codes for CASRQTQETQYF.

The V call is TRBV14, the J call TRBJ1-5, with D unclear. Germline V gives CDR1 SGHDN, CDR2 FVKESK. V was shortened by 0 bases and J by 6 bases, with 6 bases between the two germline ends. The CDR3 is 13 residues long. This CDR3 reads CASSQEYGQPQHF. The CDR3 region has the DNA TGTGCCAGCAGCCAAGAATACGGTCAGCCCCAGCATTTT.

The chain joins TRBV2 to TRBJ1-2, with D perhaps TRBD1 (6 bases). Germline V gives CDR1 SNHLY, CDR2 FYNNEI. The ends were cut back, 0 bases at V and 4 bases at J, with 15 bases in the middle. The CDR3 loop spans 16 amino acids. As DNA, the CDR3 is TGTGCCAGCAGTGAAGCGCTTGCAGGGGCGGTCTATGGCTACACCTTC. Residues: CASSEALAGAVYGYTF. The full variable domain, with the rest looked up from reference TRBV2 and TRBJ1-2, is EPEVTQTPSHQVTQMGQEVILRCVPISNHLYFYWYRQILGQKVEFLVSFYNNEISEKSEIFDDQFSVERPDGSNFTLKIRSTKLEDSAMYFCASSEALAGAVYGYTFGSGTRLTVV.

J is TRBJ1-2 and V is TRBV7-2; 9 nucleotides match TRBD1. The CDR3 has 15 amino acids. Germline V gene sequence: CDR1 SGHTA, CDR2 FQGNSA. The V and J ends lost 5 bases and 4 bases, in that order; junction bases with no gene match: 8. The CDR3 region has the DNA TGTGCCAGCAGCGTCTCCGGGACAGGGCTCTATGGCTACACCTTC. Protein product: CASSVSGTGLYGYTF.

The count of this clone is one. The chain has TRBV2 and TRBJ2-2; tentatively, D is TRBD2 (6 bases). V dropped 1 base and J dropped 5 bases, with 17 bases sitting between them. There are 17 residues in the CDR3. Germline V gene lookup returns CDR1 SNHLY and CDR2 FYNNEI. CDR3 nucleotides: TGTGCCAGCAGTGAAGGGCCCCAGGCGGGGCAAACCGGGGAGCTGTTTTTT. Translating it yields CASSEGPQAGQTGELFF.

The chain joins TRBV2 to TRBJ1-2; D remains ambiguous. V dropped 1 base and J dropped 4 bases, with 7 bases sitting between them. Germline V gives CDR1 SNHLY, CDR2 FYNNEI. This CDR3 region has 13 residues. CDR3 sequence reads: CASSEGVSYGYTF. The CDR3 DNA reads TGTGCCAGCAGTGAAGGAGTTTCCTATGGCTACACCTTC.

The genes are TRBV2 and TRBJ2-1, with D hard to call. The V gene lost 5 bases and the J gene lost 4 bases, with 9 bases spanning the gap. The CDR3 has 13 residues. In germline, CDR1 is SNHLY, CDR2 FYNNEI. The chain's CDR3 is CASSPDEYNEQFF. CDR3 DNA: TGTGCCAGCAGTCCTGACGAATACAATGAGCAGTTCTTC.

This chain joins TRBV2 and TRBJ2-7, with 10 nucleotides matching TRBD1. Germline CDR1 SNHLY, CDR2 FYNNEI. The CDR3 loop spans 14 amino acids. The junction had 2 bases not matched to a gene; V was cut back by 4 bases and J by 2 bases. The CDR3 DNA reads TGTGCCAGCAGTGCAGACAGGGGGCCCTACGAGCAGTACTTC. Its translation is CASSADRGPYEQYF.

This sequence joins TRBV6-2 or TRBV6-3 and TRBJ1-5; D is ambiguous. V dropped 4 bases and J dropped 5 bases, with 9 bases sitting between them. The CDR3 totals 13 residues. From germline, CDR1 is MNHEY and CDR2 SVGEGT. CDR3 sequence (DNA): TGTGCCAGCAGTTGGACCCGTTATCAGCCCCAGCATTTT. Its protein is CASSWTRYQPQHF.

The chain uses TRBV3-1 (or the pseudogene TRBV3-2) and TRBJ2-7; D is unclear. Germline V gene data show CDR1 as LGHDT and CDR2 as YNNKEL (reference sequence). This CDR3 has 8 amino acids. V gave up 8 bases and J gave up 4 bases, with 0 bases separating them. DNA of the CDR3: TGTGCCAGCTACGAGCAGTACTTC. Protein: CASYEQYF.

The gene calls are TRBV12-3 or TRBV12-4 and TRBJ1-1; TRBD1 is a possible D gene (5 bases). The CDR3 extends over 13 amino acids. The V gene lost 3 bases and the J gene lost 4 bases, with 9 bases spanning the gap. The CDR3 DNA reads TGTGCCAGCAGTTTTCCCAGGGCCACTGAAGCTTTCTTT. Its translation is CASSFPRATEAFF.

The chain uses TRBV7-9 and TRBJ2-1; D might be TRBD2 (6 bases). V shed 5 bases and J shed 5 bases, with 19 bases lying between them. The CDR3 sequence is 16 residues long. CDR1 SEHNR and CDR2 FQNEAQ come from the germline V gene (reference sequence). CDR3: CASSPSWGLQDNEQFF. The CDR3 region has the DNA TGTGCCAGCAGCCCAAGTTGGGGACTCCAGGACAATGAGCAGTTCTTC.

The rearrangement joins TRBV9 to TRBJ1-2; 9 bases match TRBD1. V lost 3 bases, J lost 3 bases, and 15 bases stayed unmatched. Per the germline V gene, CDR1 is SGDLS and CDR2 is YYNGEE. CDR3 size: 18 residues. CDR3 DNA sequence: TGTGCCAGCAGCGCCGAGATTGGACAGGGGCGATACGACTATGGCTACACCTTC. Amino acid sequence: CASSAEIGQGRYDYGYTF.

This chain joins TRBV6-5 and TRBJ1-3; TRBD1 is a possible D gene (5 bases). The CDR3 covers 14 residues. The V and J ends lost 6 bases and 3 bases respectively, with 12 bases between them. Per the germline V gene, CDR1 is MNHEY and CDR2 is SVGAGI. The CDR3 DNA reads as TGTGCCAGCAGGGGGACCGGCAGTGGAAACACCATATATTTT. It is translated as CASRGTGSGNTIYF.

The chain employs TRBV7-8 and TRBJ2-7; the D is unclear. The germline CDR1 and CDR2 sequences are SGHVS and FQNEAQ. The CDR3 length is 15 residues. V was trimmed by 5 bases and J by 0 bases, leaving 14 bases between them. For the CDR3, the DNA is TGTGCCAGCAGCCCCCCACGTTGGAGCTCCTACGAGCAGTACTTC. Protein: CASSPPRWSSYEQYF.

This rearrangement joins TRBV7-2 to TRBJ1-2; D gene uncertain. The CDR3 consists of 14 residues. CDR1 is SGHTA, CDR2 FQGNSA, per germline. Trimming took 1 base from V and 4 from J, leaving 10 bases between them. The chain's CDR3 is CASSLDGVTYGYTF. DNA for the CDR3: TGTGCCAGCAGCTTAGACGGGGTTACCTATGGCTACACCTTC.

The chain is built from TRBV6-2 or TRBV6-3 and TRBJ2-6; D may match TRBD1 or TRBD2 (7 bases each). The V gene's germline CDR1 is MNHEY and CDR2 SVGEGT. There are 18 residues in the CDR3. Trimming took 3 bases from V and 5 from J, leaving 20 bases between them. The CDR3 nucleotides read TGTGCCAGCAGTTATATAGGGACAGCGGGGCGGTGGGCCAACGTCCTGACTTTC. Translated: CASSYIGTAGRWANVLTF.

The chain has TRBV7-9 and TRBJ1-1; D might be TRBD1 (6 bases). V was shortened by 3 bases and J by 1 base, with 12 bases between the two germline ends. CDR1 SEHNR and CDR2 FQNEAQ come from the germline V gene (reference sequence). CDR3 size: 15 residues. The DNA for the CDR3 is TGTGCCAGCAGCTTTTCAGGGGCTAAGAACACTGAAGCTTTCTTT. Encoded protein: CASSFSGAKNTEAFF.

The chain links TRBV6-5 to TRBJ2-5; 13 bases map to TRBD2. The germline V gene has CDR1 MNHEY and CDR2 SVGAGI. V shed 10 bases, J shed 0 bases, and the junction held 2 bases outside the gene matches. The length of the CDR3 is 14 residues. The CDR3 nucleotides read TGTGCCACCGGACTAGCGGGGGACCAAGAGACCCAGTACTTC. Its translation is CATGLAGDQETQYF.